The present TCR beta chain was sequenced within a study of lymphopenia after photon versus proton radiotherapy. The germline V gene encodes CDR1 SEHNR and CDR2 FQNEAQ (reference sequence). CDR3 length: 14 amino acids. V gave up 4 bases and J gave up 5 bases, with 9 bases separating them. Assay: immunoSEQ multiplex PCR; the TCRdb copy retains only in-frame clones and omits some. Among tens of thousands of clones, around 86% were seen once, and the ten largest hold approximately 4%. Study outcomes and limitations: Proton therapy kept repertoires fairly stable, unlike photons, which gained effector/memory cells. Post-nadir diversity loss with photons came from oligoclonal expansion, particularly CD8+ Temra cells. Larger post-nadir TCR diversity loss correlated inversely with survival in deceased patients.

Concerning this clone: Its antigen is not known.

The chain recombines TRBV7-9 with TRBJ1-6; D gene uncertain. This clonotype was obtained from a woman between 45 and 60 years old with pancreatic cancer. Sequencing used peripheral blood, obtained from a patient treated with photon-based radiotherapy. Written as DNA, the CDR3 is TGTGCCAGCAGCTCCCGGACCCATAATTCACCCCTCCACTTT. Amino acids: CASSSRTHNSPLHF.